This T cell receptor beta chain was captured in a study of blood T cell repertoires in COVID-19. CDR3 size: 15 residues. Trimming took 4 bases from V and 1 from J; bases not matched to a gene: 1. Germline CDR1 SGHAT, CDR2 FQDESV (reference sequence). In the authors' methods: Quantification of nucleated cells was approximated via reference gene primer amplification. Clones were read by immunoSEQ multiplex PCR, and TCRdb kept only the in-frame ones, dropping some. Clonal size and the V and J genes are those of that table, whereas D and trimming came from the DNA. This table holds approximately 280,000 clones, around 86% found once. Enrolled through a virtual design, the participants were between 18 and 89 years of age and came from around 25 US areas. Assignments of participants to cohorts depended upon their own reported clinical history. Two negative PCRs, clearance, or symptom resolution characterized the recovered Cohort 3 donors.

This sequence originates from a woman between 18 and 29 years old who had recovered from COVID-19. The sample comprised PBMCs or T cells enriched from blood (not recorded which). V and J are TRBV11-1 and TRBJ2-7; 13 bases are shared with TRBD2. DNA of the CDR3: TGTGCCAGCAGCTCGGGACTAGCGGGATCCTACGAGCAGTACTTC. This codes for CASSSGLAGSYEQYF.